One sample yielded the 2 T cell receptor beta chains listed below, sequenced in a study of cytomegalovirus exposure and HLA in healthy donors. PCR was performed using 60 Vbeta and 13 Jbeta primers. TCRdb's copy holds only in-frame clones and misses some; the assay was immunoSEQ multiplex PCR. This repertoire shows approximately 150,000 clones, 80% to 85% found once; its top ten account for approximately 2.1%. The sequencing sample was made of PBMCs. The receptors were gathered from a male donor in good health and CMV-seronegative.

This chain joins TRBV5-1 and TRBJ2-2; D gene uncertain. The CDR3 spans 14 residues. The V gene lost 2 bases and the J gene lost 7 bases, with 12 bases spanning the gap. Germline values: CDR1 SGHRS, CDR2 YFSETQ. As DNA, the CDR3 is TGCGCCAGCAGCTTAGCTGTTGTGTACGGGGAGCTGTTTTTT. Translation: CASSLAVVYGELFF.

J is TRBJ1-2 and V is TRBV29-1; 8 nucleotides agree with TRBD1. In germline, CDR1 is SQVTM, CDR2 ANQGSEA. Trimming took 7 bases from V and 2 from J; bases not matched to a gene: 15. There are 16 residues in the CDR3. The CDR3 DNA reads TGCAGCGCCCGGGGCCGAGACAGGGGAAACAACTATGGCTACACCTTC. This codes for CSARGRDRGNNYGYTF.